What follows are 26 T cell receptor beta chains derived from one specimen sequenced in a study of OX40 agonist ivuxolimab in advanced cancers. The method was immunoSEQ multiplex PCR; TCRdb's version includes in-frame clones alone and lacks a portion of them. The sample lists 95,000 or so clones, roughly 88% seen once, with 3.8% in the top ten. Material: CD4+ or CD8+ T cells sorted from blood, obtained in a trial of the OX40 agonist ivuxolimab. Receptor source: an adult with an advanced solid tumor such as melanoma, head and neck, liver or kidney cancer.

In this sample, this clone turned up once. The rearrangement links TRBV5-1 to TRBJ2-7; perhaps TRBD1 as D (6 bases). Germline V CDR1 and CDR2: SGHRS, YFSETQ. There are 14 residues in the CDR3. Deletions cut 2 bases from V and 2 bases from J, with 11 bases between. CDR3 protein: CASSFSRGPYEQYF. In nucleotides, the CDR3 is TGCGCCAGCAGCTTCTCCAGGGGCCCCTACGAGCAGTACTTC.

The rearrangement uses TRBV29-1 and TRBJ1-1, with a weak D call TRBD1 (6 bases). The CDR3 extends over 15 amino acids. CDR1 and CDR2 (germline): SQVTM, ANQGSEA. V lost 3 bases and J lost 0, with 14 bases in between. This CDR3 is CSVDGEGELNTEAFF. For the CDR3, the DNA is TGCAGCGTTGATGGGGAGGGGGAGTTGAACACTGAAGCTTTCTTT.

The chain links TRBV2 to TRBJ1-2; D remains ambiguous. This CDR3 spans 12 amino acids. Germline values: CDR1 SNHLY, CDR2 FYNNEI. The V gene lost 6 bases and the J gene lost 4 bases, with 9 bases spanning the gap. The CDR3 is CASRGKVYGYTF. Here the CDR3 DNA reads TGTGCCAGCAGGGGAAAGGTCTATGGCTACACCTTC.

The gene calls are TRBV28 and TRBJ1-5; no clear D. The germline V gene encodes CDR1 MDHEN and CDR2 SYDVKM. The CDR3 extends over 14 amino acids. Trimming left V 8 bases short and J 6 bases short, with 17 bases between. CDR3 sequence (DNA): TGTGCCAGCGGCGGCCCCTATAGCGCTCAGCCCCAGCATTTT. This encodes CASGGPYSAQPQHF.

The genes are TRBV7-6 and TRBJ2-2; D gene uncertain. Trimming took 7 bases from V and 0 from J, leaving 18 bases between them. The germline V gene has CDR1 SGHVS and CDR2 FNYEAQ. This CDR3 region has 17 residues. CDR3 amino acids: CASNPTPRGANTGELFF. CDR3 nucleotides: TGTGCCAGCAACCCGACCCCAAGAGGAGCGAACACCGGGGAGCTGTTTTTT.

The chain combines TRBV13 with TRBJ2-2, with TRBD1 matching 8 bases. Germline V gene lookup returns CDR1 PRHDT and CDR2 FYEKMQ (reference sequence). The ends lost 2 bases at V and 0 bases at J; junction bases unmatched: 14. This CDR3 has 20 amino acids. Here the CDR3 DNA reads TGTGCCAGCAGCTTAAGGCCCGGGACAGGCCTATCCCCGAACACCGGGGAGCTGTTTTTT. Protein sequence: CASSLRPGTGLSPNTGELFF.

This rearrangement joins TRBV7-2 to TRBJ2-7; D may be TRBD2 (5 bases). Germline V CDR1 and CDR2: SGHTA, FQGNSA. The CDR3 is 15 residues long. Trimming took 1 base from V and 1 from J, leaving 11 bases between them. CDR3 nucleotide sequence: TGTGCCAGCAGCTTAGGACTACCCGGGTCCTACGAGCAGTACTTC. Residues: CASSLGLPGSYEQYF. Full variable domain (rest looked up from reference TRBV7-2 and TRBJ2-7): GAGVSQSPSNKVTEKGKDVELRCDPISGHTALYWYRQSLGQGLEFLIYFQGNSAPDKSGLPSDRFSAERTGGSVSTLTIQRTQQEDSAVYLCASSLGLPGSYEQYFGPGTRLTVT.

The chain couples TRBV10-3 to TRBJ2-7; perhaps TRBD1 as D (5 bases). This CDR3 contains 13 residues. The germline gives CDR1 ENHRY, CDR2 SYGVKD. The V end was cut by 2 bases, the J end by 5 bases, with 10 bases between. The DNA for the CDR3 is TGTGCCATCAGTGAGAGTGACAGAGACGAGCAGTACTTC. It encodes CAISESDRDEQYF.

This clone appeared once. The chain combines TRBV27 with TRBJ2-1; the D is unclear. V lost 3 bases to trimming and J lost 8 bases, with 11 bases between them. The CDR3 runs to 13 residues. Germline V gene sequence: CDR1 MNHEY, CDR2 SMNVEV (reference sequence). CDR3 in DNA: TGTGCCAGCAGTTTGGGTGGTGAGGATGAGCAGTTCTTC. Translated, it gives CASSLGGEDEQFF.

The chain recombines TRBV13 with TRBJ2-7, with D hard to call. Germline loops: CDR1 PRHDT, CDR2 FYEKMQ (reference sequence). V was clipped by 3 bases and J by 5 bases, with 11 bases between them. There are 13 residues in the CDR3. The DNA of the CDR3 is TGTGCCAGCAGCTTGGGCCTCCGGGACGAGCAGTACTTC. Translating it yields CASSLGLRDEQYF.

CDR3 residues: CASSLPGITEAFF. Here the CDR3 DNA reads TGTGCCAGCAGCTTGCCAGGGATCACTGAAGCTTTCTTT. J is TRBJ1-1 and V is TRBV7-9, with D tentatively TRBD1 (5 bases). This CDR3 is built from 13 residues. Germline lookup yields CDR1 SEHNR and CDR2 FQNEAQ (reference sequence). The V and J ends lost 3 bases and 4 bases respectively, with 9 bases between them.

V gene TRBV14 combines with J gene TRBJ2-1, with D perhaps matching TRBD2 (6 bases). The V and J ends lost 6 bases and 2 bases respectively, with 17 bases between them. The CDR3 contains 16 residues. Germline CDR1 reads SGHDN; CDR2 reads FVKESK. CDR3: CASSTRETFTYNEQFF. In nucleotides, the CDR3 is TGTGCCAGCAGTACACGGGAGACATTTACCTACAATGAGCAGTTCTTC.

As DNA, the CDR3 is TGTGCCAGCTCCCAAAAGGGAGGGATCGGCACAGATACGCAGTATTTT. Protein sequence: CASSQKGGIGTDTQYF. This chain joins TRBV19 and TRBJ2-3; TRBD2 matches 7 bases. Germline CDR1 reads LNHDA; CDR2 reads SQIVND (reference sequence). The V and J ends lost 9 bases and 1 base, in that order; junction bases with no gene match: 13. This CDR3 is 16 amino acids long.

The chain uses TRBV14 and TRBJ2-3; no reliable D call. V lost 5 bases and J 4 bases, leaving 10 bases between the germline ends. The CDR3 consists of 13 residues. The germline V gene encodes CDR1 SGHDN and CDR2 FVKESK. CDR3 coding DNA: TGTGCCAGCAGCACACTGACGGCAGATACGCAGTATTTT. As protein: CASSTLTADTQYF. Based on the CDR3 plus reference TRBV14 and TRBJ2-3, the full variable domain is EAGVTQFPSHSVIEKGQTVTLRCDPISGHDNLYWYRRVMGKEIKFLLHFVKESKQDESGMPNNRFLAERTGGTYSTLKVQPAELEDSGVYFCASSTLTADTQYFGPGTRLTVL.

The rearrangement uses TRBV10-3 and TRBJ2-1, with D maybe TRBD1 (6 bases). The CDR3 runs to 13 residues. V shed 11 bases and J shed 5 bases, with 16 bases lying between them. Looked up from germline, CDR1 is ENHRY and CDR2 is SYGVKD. The CDR3 DNA follows: TGTGCCTCATCAGGGGTGGCTGACAATGAGCAGTTCTTC. Its protein product is CASSGVADNEQFF.

This chain uses TRBV4-1 with TRBJ2-3; TRBD1 matches at 7 bases. CDR3 length: 16 amino acids. Germline trimming cut 6 bases from V and 2 bases from J; bases unmatched to any gene: 11. Germline V gene data show CDR1 as MGHRA and CDR2 as YSYEKL. In DNA form, the CDR3 reads TGCGCCAGCAGTCTCACACCGGGACAGAACACAGATACGCAGTATTTT. It codes for CASSLTPGQNTDTQYF.

The rearrangement joins TRBV7-9 to TRBJ1-2; no firm D call. Germline assignment: CDR1 SEHNR and CDR2 FQNEAQ (reference sequence). The V end lost 1 base, the J end lost 5 bases, and 11 bases lay between the germline ends. CDR3 length: 14 amino acids. In DNA form, the CDR3 reads TGTGCCAGCAGCTTAGATTCGGGCTTTTATGGCTACACCTTC. This encodes CASSLDSGFYGYTF.

The gene calls are TRBV4-1 and TRBJ2-5; 9 bases line up with TRBD1. Per germline, CDR1 MGHRA and CDR2 YSYEKL. After removal of 3 bases from V and 5 bases from J, the junction contained 7 bases not matched to a gene. The CDR3 runs 15 residues. For the CDR3, the DNA is TGCGCCAGCAGCCACACAGGGGGCGCACGGGAGACCCAGTACTTC. Its translation is CASSHTGGARETQYF.

The chain uses TRBV27 and TRBJ2-5, with D possibly being TRBD2 (7 bases). This CDR3 has 15 residues. Trimming stripped 2 bases from V and 5 bases from J, with 15 bases between. CDR1 MNHEY and CDR2 SMNVEV come from the germline V gene (reference sequence). The DNA for the CDR3 is TGTGCCAGCAGTTTAACACAGGGAGGGTGGGAGACCCAGTACTTC. Translated, it gives CASSLTQGGWETQYF.

The chain links TRBV20-1 to TRBJ2-7, with unresolved D. Trimming stripped 6 bases from V and 4 bases from J, with 10 bases between. Germline-derived CDR1 and CDR2 are DFQATT and SNEGSKA (reference sequence). The length of the CDR3 is 11 residues. The CDR3 DNA sequence: TGCAGTGCCACGCGAGAGTACGAGCAGTACTTC. It specifies CSATREYEQYF.

V usage is TRBV7-6 and J usage is TRBJ2-2; 9 bases fit TRBD2. Germline trimming cut 5 bases from V and 1 base from J; bases unmatched to any gene: 5. The CDR3 loop spans 16 amino acids. Germline loops: CDR1 SGHVS, CDR2 FNYEAQ. The chain's CDR3 is CASSQLLAGNTGELFF. The CDR3 nucleotides are TGTGCCAGCAGCCAACTACTAGCGGGGAACACCGGGGAGCTGTTTTTT.

Of note for this clone: It is likely a read error, because the conserved phenylalanine at the end of the CDR3 is missing. The DNA is omitted, as the CDR3 cannot be located on it reliably, and the CDR3 follows TCRdb's listing. V is TRBV28 and J is TRBJ1-2; the table's TRBD1 call for D was not verified on the DNA. The CDR3 has 15 amino acids, counting both end residues. Germline V lookup: CDR1 MDHEN, CDR2 SYDVKM. The chain's CDR3 is CASSSGGQGAGRLNI.

The chain uses TRBV28 and TRBJ1-5; 10 bases fit TRBD1. The V gene's germline CDR1 is MDHEN and CDR2 SYDVKM. The CDR3 spans 16 residues. With V trimmed by 8 bases and J by 2 bases, 9 bases remained unmatched. CDR3 sequence (DNA): TGTGCCAGCCAATTCCCGGGGACAGGGGGCAATCAGCCCCAGCATTTT. Protein product: CASQFPGTGGNQPQHF.

The chain carries TRBV4-3 and TRBJ1-4; 7 positions agree with TRBD1. V gave up 2 bases and J gave up 3 bases; unmatched junction bases: 6. Germline V gene data show CDR1 as LGHNA and CDR2 as YSLEER. CDR3 length equals 16 residues. CDR3 coding DNA: TGCGCCAGCAGCCAAACCACAGGGGAGGCTAATGAAAAACTGTTTTTT. Translated, it gives CASSQTTGEANEKLFF.

This chain links TRBV7-3 with TRBJ1-1, with D unclear. V was cut by 2 bases and J by 4 bases, with 8 bases left in between. The CDR3 has 13 amino acids. CDR1 and CDR2 from the germline V gene are SGHTA and FQGTGA. The CDR3 coding sequence is TGTGCCAGCAGCTTATCTATGGGCACTGAAGCTTTCTTT. Protein sequence: CASSLSMGTEAFF.

This chain links TRBV11-2 with TRBJ2-7; D is unclear. This CDR3 is built from 13 residues. The germline gives CDR1 SGHAT, CDR2 FQNNGV. Trimming removed 3 bases at V and 3 bases at J, with 9 bases between. The CDR3 spells CASSFSPGYEQYF. The CDR3 bases are TGTGCCAGCAGCTTCTCCCCGGGCTACGAGCAGTACTTC.